Given below is one TCR beta chain in context. Its antigen is currently unknown. This sample was included in a study of cytomegalovirus exposure and HLA in healthy donors. Study outcomes and limitations: Researchers catalogued approximately 170 TCR beta chains as cytomegalovirus-associated. CMV serostatus was the sole immune exposure information available.

Germline-derived CDR1 and CDR2 are MNHNS and SASEGT. J lost 9 bases, V lost 6 bases, and 6 bases had no gene match. There are 14 residues in the CDR3. Sampled while nominally healthy, donors likely had unrecorded immune exposures. The PCR contained 60 Vbeta and 13 Jbeta primers. Data came from immunoSEQ multiplex PCR; TCRdb stores just in-frame clones and leaves some out. The table lists some 110,000 clones, roughly 80% of them singletons. This TCR was sampled from a man aged 55 to 70 in good health and CMV-seronegative. Sequencing input: PBMCs. The chain recombines TRBV6-1 with TRBJ2-1, with TRBD2 matching over 12 bases. CDR3 DNA: TGTGCCAGCAGGCGGACTAGCGGGGACACTGAGCAGTTCTTC. Its protein is CASRRTSGDTEQFF.